Listed here is a single TCR beta chain. The data stem from a study of blood T cell repertoires in COVID-19. Study at large: Some COVID-19 samples were acute and others convalescent; all came from the United States, Italy and Spain. In each case, the material was cDNA or gDNA derived from T cells, B-cell-depleted T cells, or PBMCs.

Authors' methods: Reference gene primer amplification in the assay estimated nucleated cell counts. Some clones are missing from TCRdb's copy, which holds only in-frame ones; the method was immunoSEQ multiplex PCR. From that table come the V and J calls and clone size; the DNA was used to work out D and trimming. Of fewer than 200,000 clones listed, under 85% are singletons. This CDR3 comprises 15 residues. Trimming cost V 1 base and J 7 bases; bases outside gene matches: 6. Germline V CDR1 and CDR2: LGHDT, YNNKEL (reference sequence). The chain carries TRBV3-1 (or the pseudogene TRBV3-2) and TRBJ1-5; the match to TRBD1 covers 8 bases. Sequenced input: peripheral blood. The origin of this receptor is a man in his 60s who had recovered from COVID-19. CDR3 region: CASSQGKAGGQPQHF. The CDR3 DNA sequence: TGTGCCAGCAGCCAAGGCAAGGCAGGGGGCCAGCCCCAGCATTTT.